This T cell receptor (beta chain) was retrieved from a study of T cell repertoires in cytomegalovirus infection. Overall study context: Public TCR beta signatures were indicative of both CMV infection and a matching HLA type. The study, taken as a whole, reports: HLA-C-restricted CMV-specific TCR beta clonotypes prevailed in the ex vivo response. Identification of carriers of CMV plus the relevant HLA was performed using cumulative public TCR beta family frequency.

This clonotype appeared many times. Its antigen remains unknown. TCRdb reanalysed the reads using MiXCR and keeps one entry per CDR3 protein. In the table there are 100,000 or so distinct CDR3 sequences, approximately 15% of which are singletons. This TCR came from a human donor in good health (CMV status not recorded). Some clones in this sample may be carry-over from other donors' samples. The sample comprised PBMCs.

The CDR3 here is CASSLRTANEQFF. CDR3 nucleotide sequence: TGTGCCAGCAGCTTAAGGACGGCGAATGAGCAGTTCTTC. This chain joins TRBV7-2 and TRBJ2-1, with unresolved D. This CDR3 has 13 residues. Trimming stripped 2 bases from V and 7 bases from J, with 9 bases between. Germline V gene lookup returns CDR1 SGHTA and CDR2 FQGNSA.